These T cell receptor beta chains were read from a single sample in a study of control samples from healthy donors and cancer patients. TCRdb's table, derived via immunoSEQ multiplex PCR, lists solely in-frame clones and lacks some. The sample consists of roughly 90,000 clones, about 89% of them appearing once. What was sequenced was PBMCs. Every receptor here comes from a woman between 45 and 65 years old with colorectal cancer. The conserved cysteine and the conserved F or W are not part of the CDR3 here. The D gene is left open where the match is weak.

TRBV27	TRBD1	ASSPRTGASGNTIY
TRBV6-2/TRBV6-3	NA	ASSITGNYGYT
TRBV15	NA	ATSRVSGRGETQY
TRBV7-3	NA	ASSFPGWEYPNTGELF
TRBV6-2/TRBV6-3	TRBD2	ASSHPGLAGGPPREQF
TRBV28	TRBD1	ASRTGMVQPQH
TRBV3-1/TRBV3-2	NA	ASSQDGNQPQH
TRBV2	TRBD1	ASSDAGTGDTEAF
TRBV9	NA	ASSIGTLNSPLH
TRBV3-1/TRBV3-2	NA	ASSPTPEAGNTIY
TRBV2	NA	ASSELDYPTGELF
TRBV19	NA	ASRPAMAGELF
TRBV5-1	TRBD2	ASSLVAGASTDTQY
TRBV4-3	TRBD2	ASSQDQGGGLGDTQY
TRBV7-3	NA	ASSLTGINTEAF
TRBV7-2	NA	ASSLVFGSNQPQH
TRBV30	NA	AWIQRGTQENNGYT
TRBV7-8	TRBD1	ASSIGQGKADTQY
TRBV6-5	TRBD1	ASSEQGQNQPQH
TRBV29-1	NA	SVFSSGNTIY
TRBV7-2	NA	ASSLVNSGANVLT
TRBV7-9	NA	ASSLQGSTEAF
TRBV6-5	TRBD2	ASSPQPGGQETQY
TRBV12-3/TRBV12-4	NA	ASSLYENGYT
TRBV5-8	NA	ASSPTRGEQF
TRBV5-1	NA	ASSLAQGADTQY
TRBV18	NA	ASSPAGQGDTQY
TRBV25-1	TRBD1	ASSRTGMRFEAF
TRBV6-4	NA	ASRAQGLSVDEQF
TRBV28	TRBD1	ASSPTGVRETQY
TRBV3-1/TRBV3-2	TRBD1	ASRQGDYGYT
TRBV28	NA	ASSFWGQGSSGANVLT
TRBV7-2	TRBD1	ASSEQGADGSPLH
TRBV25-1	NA	ASSGEPYNEQF
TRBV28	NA	ASTPTGKSQPQH
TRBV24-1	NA	ATSDSGGLNTEAF
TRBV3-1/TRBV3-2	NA	ASSQDHSGEKY
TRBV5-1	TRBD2	ASSLASGGTSDTQY
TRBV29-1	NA	SVVQQRDTGELF
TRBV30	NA	AWTGDRNTEAF
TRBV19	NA	ASSIGGAFSTDTQY
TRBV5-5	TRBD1	ASSPTPGQGIFGYT
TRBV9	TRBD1	ASSSGQGGVGTEAF
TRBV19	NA	ASSTSGVIYGYT
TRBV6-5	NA	ASSPTAGSYNEQF
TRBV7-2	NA	ASSTRGPGSPLH
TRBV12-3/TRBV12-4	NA	ASRMTGFYGYT
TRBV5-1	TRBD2	ASSSPTGLGTYNEQF
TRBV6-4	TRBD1	ASSEGTGGSTDTQY
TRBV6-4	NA	ASSDSRRGRTLNLEAF
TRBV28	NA	ASSSYDTPRGTDTQY
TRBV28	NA	ASTGSYEQF